This T cell receptor beta chain was recorded in a study of siplizumab effects on memory and regulatory T cells. About this clone itself: As yet, its antigen is unknown.

Mixed lymphocyte reaction cells underwent 6 days of coculture at 37°C. Stimulator PBMCs labelled with Violet Dye were mixed 1:1 with responder PBMCs labelled with CFSE. V shed 2 bases, J shed 5 bases, and the junction held 2 bases outside the gene matches. The germline V gene encodes CDR1 SGHTA and CDR2 FQGTGA. The CDR3 contains 15 residues. The protocol was immunoSEQ multiplex PCR, while the TCRdb copy is restricted to in-frame clones and leaves out a portion. In the table there are over 10,000 clones, 40% of which are singletons. Study-wide points: Naive T cells appeared more varied than memory cells and looked like key alloresponse contributors.

This TCR came from a human donor in good health; the cells came from an allogeneic mixed lymphocyte reaction. Source material: CFSE-low (dividing) CD8+ T cells sorted from an allogeneic mixed lymphocyte reaction. This sequence joins TRBV7-3 and TRBJ2-5, with TRBD2 matching 13 bases. The CDR3, as DNA: TGTGCCAGCAGCTTAGGGACTAGCGGGGTCGAGACCCAGTACTTC. Translating it yields CASSLGTSGVETQYF.